This T cell receptor beta chain was sequenced for a study of graft-versus-host responses after intestinal transplantation (dated by TCRdb to about 2021). Broadly, across the study: Multivisceral, liver-intestinal, or isolated intestinal transplants were received by the recipients. Anti-thymocyte globulin induction was given to all recipients, followed by maintenance tacrolimus and steroids for 3 to 4 years. After intestinal transplantation, graft-versus-host and host-versus-graft alloreactive T cell clones in the graft, circulation and bone marrow were tracked using bulk TCR-beta CDR3 sequencing. To identify alloreactive clones, pre-transplant mixed lymphocyte reaction products were sequenced and then compared with unstimulated pre-transplant donor and recipient T cells. A cohort of under 30 intestinal transplant recipients, including one retransplant, was enrolled, and 3 patients lacking pretransplant specimens were excluded. A peak of at least 4% donor T cells among recipient peripheral blood mononuclear cells was the definition used for donor T cell macrochimerism. Rather than going through the commercial service, samples from a few later patients were sequenced in-house on an Illumina MiSeq and processed with MiXCR. Summary of the overall study and its limitations: GvH clones were found in recipient bone marrow, and some of the GvH clones appeared earlier in ileal mucosa or blood, which is consistent with an intestinal mucosal origin. In patients with donor T cell macrochimerism, the allografts had high GvH to HvG T cell clonal ratios. The conclusions were limited by the relatively low number and heterogeneity of the intestinal transplant patients. Peak levels of circulating GvH clones were associated with declines in HvG clones early after transplant.

Counted from cysteine to phenylalanine, this CDR3 has 16 amino acids. Only CDR3 DNA remains: 48 bases, in frame from the first base. V loses 6 bases of germline sequence and J loses 5 bases, and the interval between the two ends is 21 bases. CDR1 and CDR2 are drawn from the germline V gene: MGHRA, YSYEKL. The sample's time point label, decoded: cells obtained before transplantation from donor or recipient. In the mixed lymphocyte reactions, approximately 200,000 CFSE-labeled pre-transplant responders were plated with approximately 200,000 irradiated violet-dye-labeled stimulators and cultured for over 5 days. Proliferating CD3+CD4+CFSE-low and CD3+CD8+CFSE-low responder cells were FACS-sorted on a BD Influx sorter after the mixed lymphocyte reaction. The library was made by the immunoSEQ multiplex PCR assay. For most patients, genomic DNA was isolated with the Qiagen DNeasy Blood and Tissue Kit and sent frozen to Adaptive Biotechnologies for TCR sequencing. For most patients, high-throughput TCR-beta CDR3 sequencing of genomic DNA was performed by Adaptive Biotechnologies. As for the authors' bioinformatics: TCR sequencing data for roughly 18 patients were retrieved from Adaptive's ImmunoSEQ software; three other patients were processed with MiXCR and VDJtools. CD4 versus CD8 sorting errors were corrected by removing sequences found in both subsets at a frequency ratio below 5:1. CDR3 nucleotide sequences shared by donor and recipient were removed because the origin of these sequences could not be assigned. Alloreactive clones required at least 2-fold expansion over unstimulated cells and minimum CFSE-low frequency of 0.002% (template counts) or 0.001% (read counts). Mappable clones were those detected in sequenced pre-transplant spleen, lymph node, or MLR CFSE-low populations of the donor or recipient. Cumulative frequency of alloreactive clones was calculated as a percentage of all sequences weighted by copy number. The source is immuneACCESS, and TCRdb retained only in-frame sequences with V and J called. Part of the clones is not carried over; for the studies checked, unresolved V genes explain less than half of this, and the remainder is unexplained. The V and J calls and clone size were taken over from that table, and D and trimming were inferred from the DNA. The sample yields about 23,000 clones; about 48% were counted once. Jointly, the top ten make up about 1.3% of the sample.

As a fraction of the sample, this clone is medium-sized (0.01 to 0.1%). Base qualities are not recorded, but no much larger clone differs from it by a single base. This receptor was taken from a human patient who was an organ donor for intestinal transplantation. The starting material was alloreactive CD8+ T cells from a mixed lymphocyte reaction culture, obtained before transplantation. The sample's cell subset or site label is to be understood as: CFSE-low proliferating T cells sorted from roughly 6-day pre-transplant mixed lymphocyte reaction (GvH or HvG direction). The receptor chain draws on TRBV4-1 and TRBJ2-3; the D assignment is uncertain and may be TRBD1 or TRBD2, with 5 bases supporting each. CDR3 region: CASRGLGTAVEDTQYF. The nucleotide sequence reads as follows: TGCGCCAGCAGAGGGCTCGGGACCGCGGTCGAAGATACGCAGTATTTT.